These 14 T cell receptor beta chains were all obtained from the same sample, sequenced in a study of blood T cell repertoires in COVID-19. Profiled with immunoSEQ multiplex PCR; TCRdb holds only in-frame clones, not every one. The sample consists of under 350,000 clones, more than 85% of them appearing once. The sequenced sample consisted of peripheral blood. The receptors here all came from a middle-aged man with acute or convalescent COVID-19.

The chain links TRBV10-3 to TRBJ1-5, with TRBD1 matching 7 bases. The junction had 0 bases not matched to a gene; V was cut back by 4 bases and J by 0 bases. This CDR3 region has 14 residues. Germline-derived CDR1 and CDR2 are ENHRY and SYGVKD. For the CDR3, the DNA is TGTGCCATCAGTGGGGACAGTAGCAATCAGCCCCAGCATTTT. Translation: CAISGDSSNQPQHF.

This sequence joins TRBV4-1 and TRBJ1-4; unclear D gene. The V end lost 4 bases, the J end lost 8 bases, and 17 bases lay between the germline ends. CDR1 is MGHRA and CDR2 is YSYEKL in the germline V gene. This CDR3 has 15 amino acids. The CDR3 DNA is TGCGCCAGCAGCCTTATGGAGCCAGCAGCAGAAAAACTGTTTTTT. Translation gives CASSLMEPAAEKLFF.

This clone was seen once. The chain joins TRBV6-5 to TRBJ1-2; the D is unclear. CDR3 length: 13 residues. CDR1 MNHEY and CDR2 SVGAGI come from the germline V gene. V was clipped by 5 bases and J by 3 bases, with 10 bases between them. The CDR3 sequence: CASSPLGDYGYTF. DNA for the CDR3: TGTGCCAGCAGTCCCCTGGGAGACTATGGCTACACCTTC.

V gene TRBV10-2 combines with J gene TRBJ2-4; D possibly corresponds to TRBD2 (6 bases). CDR1 and CDR2 (germline): WSHSY, SAAADI. Deletions cut 0 bases from V and 0 bases from J, with 18 bases between. This CDR3 region has 19 residues. This CDR3 is CASSESPLRRVLAKNIQYF. The CDR3 coding sequence is TGCGCCAGCAGTGAGTCGCCCCTCCGGAGGGTTTTAGCCAAAAACATTCAGTACTTC.

V gene TRBV20-1 combines with J gene TRBJ2-7; TRBD2 matches 10 bases. This CDR3 is built from 15 residues. CDR1 and CDR2 (germline): DFQATT, SNEGSKA (reference sequence). V shed 3 bases, J shed 5 bases, and the junction held 10 bases outside the gene matches. The DNA of the CDR3 is TGCAGTGCTAGTGCTAGCGGGGGCCCTTCCCACGAGCAGTACTTC. This gives the protein CSASASGGPSHEQYF.

The J gene is TRBJ1-6, the V gene TRBV5-1; the match to TRBD1 covers 7 bases. Germline assignment: CDR1 SGHRS and CDR2 YFSETQ. The CDR3 runs 12 residues. V was pared by 2 bases and J by 12 bases, with 2 bases of the junction left unmatched. The DNA for the CDR3 is TGCGCCAGCAGCTTTGCAGGGGGACCCCTCCACTTT. Translated, it gives CASSFAGGPLHF.

CDR3 bases: TGTGCCAGCAGCCACAGAGGACAGGGCCTAGCCAAAAACATTCAGTACTTC. This encodes CASSHRGQGLAKNIQYF. The V call is TRBV7-9, the J call TRBJ2-4, with 8 bases identical to TRBD1. The CDR3 is 17 residues long. The germline gives CDR1 SEHNR, CDR2 FQNEAQ (reference sequence). Trimming cost V 5 bases and J 0 bases; bases outside gene matches: 9.

The J gene is TRBJ1-5, the V gene TRBV2; D remains ambiguous. Germline V gene lookup returns CDR1 SNHLY and CDR2 FYNNEI. Trimming took 2 bases from V and 6 from J, leaving 11 bases between them. The CDR3 loop spans 14 amino acids. The CDR3 coding sequence is TGTGCCAGCAGTGAATGGGGAGCGAGTCAGCCCCAGCATTTT. This sequence encodes CASSEWGASQPQHF.

The chain joins TRBV7-2 to TRBJ1-2; possibly TRBD1 for D (5 bases). V was shortened by 5 bases and J by 8 bases, with 12 bases between the two germline ends. The CDR3 consists of 12 residues. Germline loops: CDR1 SGHTA, CDR2 FQGNSA. The CDR3 coding sequence is TGTGCCAGCAGCCGAACCGCAGGGGGCTACACCTTC. It is translated as CASSRTAGGYTF.

The gene calls are TRBV5-1 and TRBJ2-3; 9 bases match TRBD1. J was trimmed by 2 bases and V by 7 bases; bases with no gene match: 5. Germline CDR1 SGHRS, CDR2 YFSETQ. The CDR3 runs 14 residues. The CDR3 sequence: CASRDRVYTDTQYF. The CDR3, as DNA: TGCGCCAGCCGGGACAGGGTCTACACAGATACGCAGTATTTT.

The V and J genes are TRBV6-5 and TRBJ1-2; no clear D gene. Germline CDR1 MNHEY, CDR2 SVGAGI. The CDR3 totals 14 residues. Trimming pared 5 bases from V and 5 bases from J, leaving 15 bases between. This CDR3 reads CASSNYGVPYGYTF. CDR3 coding DNA: TGTGCCAGCAGTAACTACGGGGTCCCATATGGCTACACCTTC.

The genes are TRBV29-1 and TRBJ2-2, with 9 bases fitting TRBD2. The V gene's germline CDR1 is SQVTM and CDR2 ANQGSEA. CDR3 size: 13 residues. V was pared by 5 bases and J by 4 bases, with 2 bases of the junction left unmatched. CDR3 in amino acids: CSVLTSGTGELFF. The CDR3 nucleotides read TGCAGCGTTTTGACTAGCGGCACCGGGGAGCTGTTTTTT.

V and J are TRBV27 and TRBJ1-6; D possibly corresponds to TRBD1 (6 bases). The CDR3 spans 14 residues. V lost 5 bases, J lost 7 bases, and 12 bases lay in between. CDR1 and CDR2 (germline): MNHEY, SMNVEV (reference sequence). CDR3 bases: TGTGCCAGCAGTCCTAGGACAGAGAATTCACCCCTCCACTTT. It is translated as CASSPRTENSPLHF.

The V call is TRBV14, the J call TRBJ1-2, with D maybe TRBD1 (5 bases). V lost 3 bases and J lost 0, with 20 bases in between. The length of the CDR3 is 18 residues. Germline values: CDR1 SGHDN, CDR2 FVKESK. CDR3 region: CASSHRAVRERANYGYTF. The CDR3 bases are TGTGCCAGCAGCCACCGGGCCGTCAGGGAAAGAGCTAACTATGGCTACACCTTC.